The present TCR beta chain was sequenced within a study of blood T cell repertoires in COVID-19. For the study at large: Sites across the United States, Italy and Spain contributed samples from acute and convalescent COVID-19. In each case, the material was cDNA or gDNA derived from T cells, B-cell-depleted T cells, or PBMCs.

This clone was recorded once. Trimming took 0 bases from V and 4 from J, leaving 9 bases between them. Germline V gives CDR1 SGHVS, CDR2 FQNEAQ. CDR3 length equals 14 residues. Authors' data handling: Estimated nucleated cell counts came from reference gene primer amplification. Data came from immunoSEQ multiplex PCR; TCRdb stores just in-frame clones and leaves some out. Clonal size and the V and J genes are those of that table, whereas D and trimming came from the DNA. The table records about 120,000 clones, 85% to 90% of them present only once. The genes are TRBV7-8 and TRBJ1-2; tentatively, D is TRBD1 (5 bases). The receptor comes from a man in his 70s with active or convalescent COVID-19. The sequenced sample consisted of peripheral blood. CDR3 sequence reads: CASSLAAQGYGYTF. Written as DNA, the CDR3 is TGTGCCAGCAGCTTAGCGGCCCAGGGCTATGGCTACACCTTC.